This T cell receptor (beta chain) was recovered during a study of shared T cell receptors in the human thymus. Trimming left V 2 bases short and J 3 bases short, with 11 bases between. CDR1 and CDR2 (germline): SQVTM, ANQGSEA. The CDR3 contains 14 residues. Method: immunoSEQ multiplex PCR; TCRdb's copy keeps in-frame clones and lacks some. The table has 640,000 or so clones, around 87% seen once. This sample also belongs to another study, concerning human thymus T cells. Per that study: The donor group consisted of healthy Finnish infants who were having corrective surgery for congenital heart defects. Obtained as resections during corrective heart surgery, the thymus tissue was then studied.

This chain connects TRBV29-1 to TRBJ1-3; D is uncertain. Sequences were obtained from thymocytes. The receptor's source is a boy in the first two years of life with a congenital heart defect. This CDR3 reads CSVELLAGGNTIYF. The CDR3 DNA is TGCAGCGTTGAATTACTCGCCGGTGGAAACACCATATATTTT.